The subject of this entry is one TCR beta chain. Its target is unknown. The PCR made use of 60 Vbeta and 13 Jbeta primers. Measured with immunoSEQ multiplex PCR; TCRdb has only the in-frame clones, and not every one. The top ten clones hold approximately 3.1% of a sample with just over 150,000 clones, over 65% of them seen once. This sample stems from a study of cytomegalovirus exposure and HLA in healthy donors. Study as a whole: Among the approximately 410 genotyped donors, 65% to 85% were placed in the Caucasian-associated ancestry cluster.

Study-wide results and limits: The authors confirmed in vitro that three CMV-associated chains were specific for CMV antigens.

The sequencing input was PBMCs. The receptor was derived from a middle-aged woman in good health and CMV-seronegative.

The CDR3 loop is CASSPLGADYEQYF. The CDR3 coding sequence is TGTGCCAGCTCACCCTTAGGGGCGGACTACGAGCAGTACTTC. V and J are TRBV18 and TRBJ2-7, with a tentative D call TRBD1 (5 bases). CDR3 size: 14 residues. Germline values: CDR1 KGHSH, CDR2 LQKENI. V was trimmed by 3 bases and J by 3 bases, leaving 12 bases between them.